This TCR beta chain was captured in a study of T cell responses to AZD1222 COVID-19 vaccine. As regards this clone: Its antigen remains unidentified.

Looked up from germline, CDR1 is WNHNN and CDR2 is SYGVQD (reference sequence). There are 11 residues in the CDR3. The germline V and J ends were trimmed by 7 bases and 9 bases, with 12 bases remaining between them. Findings of the study overall: In all cases, repertoires were sampled only after the peak T cell response.

The repertoire was sequenced with immunoSEQ multiplex PCR; TCRdb's copy has only in-frame clones and lacks some. This table has around 150,000 clones, roughly 94% appearing once. This clonotype was obtained from an adult in good health. The chain combines TRBV10-1 with TRBJ1-1, with D perhaps matching TRBD1 (5 bases). The source was peripheral blood, collected on day 0 of AZD1222 vaccination. In DNA, the CDR3 is TGCGCCAGCAAGTTCGGGACGCAAGCTTTCTTT. It encodes CASKFGTQAFF.